A selection of T cell receptor beta chains follows, all from one sample in a study of cytomegalovirus exposure and HLA in healthy donors. Profiled with immunoSEQ multiplex PCR; TCRdb holds only in-frame clones, not every one. The repertoire holds about 130,000 clones, with roughly 95% as singletons. Source material: PBMCs. The receptors were gathered from a man aged 18 to 30 in good health and CMV-seronegative. Each CDR3 is given with its conserved first and last residue. The order of the fields is V gene, clone size, J gene, D gene, CDR3 DNA, CDR3 protein. D genes are given only for firm matches. Rows give clone size only sometimes, using once, few, many, or a class for an expanded clone.

v_gene: TRBV10-3; abundance: -; j_gene: TRBJ2-7; d_gene: -; CDR3nt: TGTGCCATCAGTGACCGTACCGCTGCGGGTACACTCTACGAGCAGTACTTC; CDR3aa: CAISDRTAAGTLYEQYF
v_gene: TRBV7-3; abundance: -; j_gene: TRBJ2-7; d_gene: TRBD2; CDR3nt: TGTGCCAGCCCTCACCCCACTAGCGGGCAATCCTACGAGCAGTACTTC; CDR3aa: CASPHPTSGQSYEQYF
v_gene: TRBV29-1; abundance: -; j_gene: TRBJ2-5; d_gene: -; CDR3nt: TGCAGCGGACAGCCAATTCAAGAGACCCAGTACTTC; CDR3aa: CSGQPIQETQYF
v_gene: TRBV5-4; abundance: -; j_gene: TRBJ2-5; d_gene: -; CDR3nt: TGTGCCAGCAGCTCTAGGGAGACCCAGTACTTC; CDR3aa: CASSSRETQYF
v_gene: TRBV2; abundance: -; j_gene: TRBJ2-5; d_gene: -; CDR3nt: TGTGCCAGCAGTGATCCAGGGTCCGCTCAAGAGACCCAGTACTTC; CDR3aa: CASSDPGSAQETQYF
v_gene: TRBV4-2; abundance: -; j_gene: TRBJ2-7; d_gene: -; CDR3nt: TGTGCCAGCAGCCACGGGGAATACGAGCAGTACTTC; CDR3aa: CASSHGEYEQYF
v_gene: TRBV14; abundance: -; j_gene: TRBJ2-7; d_gene: -; CDR3nt: TGTGCCAGCAGCCAAGATTGGGTGCGGGACGAGCAGTACTTC; CDR3aa: CASSQDWVRDEQYF
v_gene: TRBV28; abundance: -; j_gene: TRBJ2-3; d_gene: -; CDR3nt: TGTGCCAGCAGTCCCGAGGCTACGCAGTATTTT; CDR3aa: CASSPEATQYF
v_gene: TRBV28; abundance: -; j_gene: TRBJ1-1; d_gene: -; CDR3nt: TGTGCCAGCAGTTTGTTCGGGGGGAACACTGAAGCTTTCTTT; CDR3aa: CASSLFGGNTEAFF
v_gene: TRBV29-1; abundance: -; j_gene: TRBJ2-5; d_gene: TRBD2; CDR3nt: TGCAGCGTTGCCTCCAGCGGGAGCCAAGAGACCCAGTACTTC; CDR3aa: CSVASSGSQETQYF
v_gene: TRBV5-6; abundance: -; j_gene: TRBJ2-2; d_gene: TRBD1; CDR3nt: TGTGCCAGCAGCTTAAGACAGGGGTTACCCGGGGAGCTGTTTTTT; CDR3aa: CASSLRQGLPGELFF
v_gene: TRBV5-1; abundance: -; j_gene: TRBJ2-7; d_gene: TRBD1; CDR3nt: TGCGCCAGCATGCCGGGACAGGGGGCCTACGAGCAGTACTTC; CDR3aa: CASMPGQGAYEQYF
v_gene: TRBV4-1; abundance: -; j_gene: TRBJ1-1; d_gene: -; CDR3nt: TGCGCCAGCAGCCAAGTTTATACAGGCCCGAACACTGAAGCTTTCTTT; CDR3aa: CASSQVYTGPNTEAFF
v_gene: TRBV7-9; abundance: -; j_gene: TRBJ1-5; d_gene: TRBD1; CDR3nt: TGTGCCAGCAGCTCGGAGACAGGGGAGTATAGCAATCAGCCCCAGCATTTT; CDR3aa: CASSSETGEYSNQPQHF
v_gene: TRBV4-3; abundance: -; j_gene: TRBJ2-7; d_gene: TRBD2; CDR3nt: TGCGCCAGCAGCCAAGCCAGGGAGGGTCGACAGTACTTC; CDR3aa: CASSQAREGRQYF
v_gene: TRBV7-6; abundance: -; j_gene: TRBJ1-5; d_gene: -; CDR3nt: TGTGCCAGCAGCTTAGCCGGGGGGCCCAATCAGCCCCAGCATTTT; CDR3aa: CASSLAGGPNQPQHF
v_gene: TRBV19; abundance: -; j_gene: TRBJ2-1; d_gene: -; CDR3nt: TGTGCCAGTAGTATGCTTACTAGCAATGAGCAGTTCTTC; CDR3aa: CASSMLTSNEQFF
v_gene: TRBV14; abundance: -; j_gene: TRBJ2-4; d_gene: -; CDR3nt: TGTGCCAGCAGCCCCCTTACATCAGGGGGAGGAAACATTCAGTACTTC; CDR3aa: CASSPLTSGGGNIQYF
v_gene: TRBV18; abundance: -; j_gene: TRBJ2-5; d_gene: -; CDR3nt: TGTGCCAGCTCACCAGGAGCGGGCCCTGAAGAGACCCAGTACTTC; CDR3aa: CASSPGAGPEETQYF
v_gene: TRBV9; abundance: -; j_gene: TRBJ1-2; d_gene: -; CDR3nt: TGTGCCAGCAGCACAAATCCGACCGTAGCCTACTATGGCTACACCTTC; CDR3aa: CASSTNPTVAYYGYTF
v_gene: TRBV5-4; abundance: -; j_gene: TRBJ1-1; d_gene: TRBD1; CDR3nt: TGTGCCAGCAGCCCCACAGGGGGCTTCGCTGAAGCTTTCTTT; CDR3aa: CASSPTGGFAEAFF
v_gene: TRBV7-9; abundance: -; j_gene: TRBJ2-7; d_gene: TRBD2; CDR3nt: TGTGCCAGCAGCTCTATACTAGCGGGAGAAGCGTACGAGCAGTACTTC; CDR3aa: CASSSILAGEAYEQYF
v_gene: TRBV7-2; abundance: -; j_gene: TRBJ2-7; d_gene: TRBD2; CDR3nt: TGTGCCAGCAGCTTAGTAGTTGTAGGCGGGAGGGCCCCCTACGAGCAGTACTTC; CDR3aa: CASSLVVVGGRAPYEQYF
v_gene: TRBV5-8; abundance: -; j_gene: TRBJ2-7; d_gene: TRBD2; CDR3nt: TGTGCCAGCAGCGACGAGAGCGGGCGGGGGGCCTCCTACGAGCAGTACTTC; CDR3aa: CASSDESGRGASYEQYF
v_gene: TRBV4-2; abundance: -; j_gene: TRBJ1-4; d_gene: TRBD1; CDR3nt: TGTGCCAGCAGCCAATCTAGCTTTGGCAGGGGGCATGAAAAACTGTTTTTT; CDR3aa: CASSQSSFGRGHEKLFF
v_gene: TRBV9; abundance: few; j_gene: TRBJ1-5; d_gene: -; CDR3nt: TGTGCCAGCAGCAGGGGCTCGGCTCAGCCCCAGCATTTT; CDR3aa: CASSRGSAQPQHF
v_gene: TRBV19; abundance: -; j_gene: TRBJ2-7; d_gene: TRBD1; CDR3nt: TGTGCCAGTAGTATAGTTTCCCTGGGACAGAACTCCTACGAGCAGTACTTC; CDR3aa: CASSIVSLGQNSYEQYF
v_gene: TRBV18; abundance: -; j_gene: TRBJ2-7; d_gene: -; CDR3nt: TGTGCCAGCTCAACAACAGGAACGCTCTACGAGCAGTACTTC; CDR3aa: CASSTTGTLYEQYF
v_gene: TRBV7-6; abundance: -; j_gene: TRBJ1-5; d_gene: TRBD1; CDR3nt: TGTGCCAGCAGCACCGGGACAGGGGATCAGCCCCAGCATTTT; CDR3aa: CASSTGTGDQPQHF
v_gene: TRBV6-1; abundance: -; j_gene: TRBJ2-3; d_gene: TRBD1; CDR3nt: TGTGCCAGCAGTCACAGGGGCGAGGGGGATACGCAGTATTTT; CDR3aa: CASSHRGEGDTQYF
v_gene: TRBV11-3; abundance: -; j_gene: TRBJ1-1; d_gene: -; CDR3nt: TGTGCCAGCAGCTTAGTCTGGGGGCTAAAGGGAAACACTGAAGCTTTCTTT; CDR3aa: CASSLVWGLKGNTEAFF
v_gene: TRBV9; abundance: -; j_gene: TRBJ1-1; d_gene: -; CDR3nt: TGTGCCAGCAGCCCCATGAGCCGGGGGAGGAACACTGAAGCTTTCTTT; CDR3aa: CASSPMSRGRNTEAFF
v_gene: TRBV29-1; abundance: once; j_gene: TRBJ1-1; d_gene: -; CDR3nt: TGCAGCGTTGGCGGGAGGTTGAATACTGAAGCTTTCTTT; CDR3aa: CSVGGRLNTEAFF
v_gene: TRBV13; abundance: -; j_gene: TRBJ2-5; d_gene: TRBD2; CDR3nt: TGTGCCAGCAGCTTATTAGGCGGGAGAGGGGAAAGAGAGACCCAGTACTTC; CDR3aa: CASSLLGGRGERETQYF
v_gene: TRBV30; abundance: -; j_gene: TRBJ1-1; d_gene: TRBD1; CDR3nt: TGTGCCTCCTTGGGACAGGGGGCGAAAGCTTTCTTT; CDR3aa: CASLGQGAKAFF
v_gene: TRBV27; abundance: few; j_gene: TRBJ1-2; d_gene: -; CDR3nt: TGTGCCAGCAGTTTATCGACCCAGGACATATATGGCTACACCTTC; CDR3aa: CASSLSTQDIYGYTF
v_gene: TRBV11-3; abundance: -; j_gene: TRBJ2-1; d_gene: TRBD2; CDR3nt: TGTGCCAGCAGCCTTAGCGGGAGGGCCTACAATGAGCAGTTCTTC; CDR3aa: CASSLSGRAYNEQFF
v_gene: TRBV5-1; abundance: -; j_gene: TRBJ2-6; d_gene: -; CDR3nt: TGCGCCAGCAGCTCCCGGGGGTCTGGGGCCAACGTCCTGACTTTC; CDR3aa: CASSSRGSGANVLTF
v_gene: TRBV11-2; abundance: -; j_gene: TRBJ2-2; d_gene: -; CDR3nt: TGTGCCAGCAGCCCCGGTCCCGGGGAGCTGTTTTTT; CDR3aa: CASSPGPGELFF
v_gene: TRBV9; abundance: -; j_gene: TRBJ2-5; d_gene: -; CDR3nt: TGTGCCAGCAGCGTGGGGGGGCTCCAAGAGACCCAGTACTTC; CDR3aa: CASSVGGLQETQYF
v_gene: TRBV7-9; abundance: -; j_gene: TRBJ2-1; d_gene: TRBD1; CDR3nt: TGTGCCAGCATCGGACAGGGGGCGTTTTATGAGCAGTTCTTC; CDR3aa: CASIGQGAFYEQFF
v_gene: TRBV30; abundance: -; j_gene: TRBJ1-5; d_gene: -; CDR3nt: TGTGCCTGGGAGGGGGGGGCCTCGCAGCCCCAGCATTTT; CDR3aa: CAWEGGASQPQHF
v_gene: TRBV2; abundance: -; j_gene: TRBJ2-7; d_gene: -; CDR3nt: TGTGCCAGCATGGACTTAACCTACGAGCAGTACTTC; CDR3aa: CASMDLTYEQYF
v_gene: TRBV30; abundance: -; j_gene: TRBJ2-3; d_gene: TRBD2; CDR3nt: TGTGCCTGGCTCACTAGCGGGAGGGCAGATACGCAGTATTTT; CDR3aa: CAWLTSGRADTQYF
v_gene: TRBV5-1; abundance: -; j_gene: TRBJ1-3; d_gene: -; CDR3nt: TGCGCCAGCAGCTTGGACCTCGGGGTCTCTGGAAACACCATATATTTT; CDR3aa: CASSLDLGVSGNTIYF
v_gene: TRBV5-1; abundance: -; j_gene: TRBJ1-5; d_gene: TRBD1; CDR3nt: TGCGCCAGCAGCCTTAATCCGGGACAGAGTGATCAGCCCCAGCATTTT; CDR3aa: CASSLNPGQSDQPQHF
v_gene: TRBV2; abundance: -; j_gene: TRBJ2-7; d_gene: -; CDR3nt: TGTGCTTCCAGGGTATCCTACGAGCAGTACTTC; CDR3aa: CASRVSYEQYF
v_gene: TRBV2; abundance: -; j_gene: TRBJ2-3; d_gene: TRBD2; CDR3nt: TGTGCCAGCGCTGGGACTAGCTTCGCAGATACGCAGTATTTT; CDR3aa: CASAGTSFADTQYF
v_gene: TRBV5-5; abundance: few; j_gene: TRBJ2-7; d_gene: TRBD2; CDR3nt: TGTGCCAGCAGCCTACTAGCGCTAAGCTCCTACGAGCAGTACTTC; CDR3aa: CASSLLALSSYEQYF
v_gene: TRBV13; abundance: few; j_gene: TRBJ2-7; d_gene: TRBD2; CDR3nt: TGTGCCAGCAGCCCGAGCGGGAGGGCCGATCAGCAGTACTTC; CDR3aa: CASSPSGRADQQYF
v_gene: TRBV25-1; abundance: -; j_gene: TRBJ2-1; d_gene: TRBD2; CDR3nt: TGTGCCACCCGCCGGGGGGAGAGTAATCGGGAGCAGTTCTTC; CDR3aa: CATRRGESNREQFF
v_gene: TRBV12-5; abundance: once; j_gene: TRBJ2-7; d_gene: TRBD2; CDR3nt: TGTGCTAGTGGTCTCTCTAGCGGGAGGCTCTACGAGCAGTACTTC; CDR3aa: CASGLSSGRLYEQYF